These T cell receptor beta chains were read from a single sample in a study of shared clonotypes between healthy human individuals. The protocol was immunoSEQ multiplex PCR, while the TCRdb copy is restricted to in-frame clones and leaves out a portion. The sample lists some 790,000 clones; around 70% were seen once. The specimen sequenced was memory CD4+ T cells sorted from blood. Every receptor here comes from a woman aged 25-40 years in good health. The CDR3 runs from the conserved cysteine through the conserved F or W. The D gene is left open where the match is weak. A clone size is listed for some rows: how often the clone was seen (once, few, many), or a class if it is expanded.

abundance	d_gene	j_gene	v_gene	CDR3aa	CDR3nt
-	-	TRBJ2-1	TRBV18	CASSPDGKGRRDEQFF	TGTGCCAGCTCCCCCGACGGGAAGGGTAGGAGGGATGAGCAGTTCTTC
-	-	TRBJ1-1	TRBV29-1	CSGSIQGNTEAFF	TGCAGCGGCTCAATACAGGGGAACACTGAAGCTTTCTTT
-	-	TRBJ2-7	TRBV5-5	CASSLERVSSEQYF	TGTGCCAGCAGCTTGGAACGAGTATCATCCGAGCAGTACTTC
-	TRBD1	TRBJ2-1	TRBV7-9	CASSPWGTGDYNEQFF	TGTGCCAGCAGCCCCTGGGGGACAGGAGACTACAATGAGCAGTTCTTC
-	TRBD2	TRBJ2-1	TRBV30	CAWSVRLAENEQFF	TGTGCCTGGAGTGTCCGGCTAGCGGAGAATGAGCAGTTCTTC
few	-	TRBJ1-2	TRBV21-1	CASSKGLFYGYTF	TGTGCCAGCAGCAAAGGACTGTTCTATGGCTACACCTTC
-	TRBD1	TRBJ1-2	TRBV9	CASSTGQGNYGYTF	TGTGCCAGCAGCACCGGACAGGGGAACTATGGCTACACCTTC
-	-	TRBJ2-1	TRBV20-1	CSVSREEQFF	TGCAGTGTATCCCGGGAAGAGCAGTTCTTC
many	TRBD1	TRBJ1-2	TRBV5-6	CASSLGTGEGGYTF	TGTGCCAGCAGCTTGGGAACAGGGGAAGGAGGCTACACCTTC
-	-	TRBJ2-7	TRBV4-1	CASSQAMGRRHYEQYF	TGCGCCAGCAGCCAAGCTATGGGTAGAAGACACTACGAGCAGTACTTC
few	TRBD1	TRBJ2-7	TRBV28	CASTIGPGQAYEQYF	TGTGCCAGCACAATAGGACCGGGACAGGCATACGAGCAGTACTTC
-	TRBD2	TRBJ2-7	TRBV28	CASSGAGVLRQYF	TGTGCCAGCAGTGGAGCGGGAGTTCTAAGACAGTACTTC
-	-	TRBJ2-1	TRBV5-1	CASSLYLPQGKFGHEQFF	TGCGCCAGCAGCTTGTACCTGCCACAGGGTAAATTCGGTCATGAGCAGTTCTTC
-	TRBD1	TRBJ1-2	TRBV4-2	CASGPDPGQGNYGYTF	TGTGCCAGCGGTCCTGATCCGGGACAGGGGAATTATGGCTACACCTTC
-	TRBD1	TRBJ1-1	TRBV10-3	CAISIQGANTEAFF	TGTGCCATCAGCATACAGGGGGCGAACACTGAAGCTTTCTTT
-	-	TRBJ2-5	TRBV28	CASSLAGHGETQYF	TGTGCCAGCAGCCTCGCGGGGCACGGGGAGACCCAGTACTTC
few	TRBD2	TRBJ2-3	TRBV11-2	CASSSKGTSGSVQYF	TGTGCCAGCAGCTCTAAAGGGACTAGCGGAAGCGTGCAGTATTTT
once	-	TRBJ1-4	TRBV28	CASSFGGAGEKLFF	TGTGCCAGCAGTTTTGGGGGGGCTGGGGAAAAACTGTTTTTT
-	-	TRBJ2-3	TRBV7-8	CASSSRQFTDTQYF	TGTGCCAGCAGCTCTAGACAGTTCACAGATACGCAGTATTTT
-	-	TRBJ1-2	TRBV7-2	CASSPRLAFTTGYTF	TGTGCCAGCAGCCCCCGACTGGCCTTTACCACAGGCTACACCTTC
many	-	TRBJ1-4	TRBV2	CASRLQGRLVEKLFF	TGTGCCAGCAGGCTACAGGGTCGGCTTGTAGAAAAACTGTTTTTT
many	-	TRBJ2-2	TRBV11-2	CASSSQAGSLSFGGELFF	TGTGCCAGCAGCTCCCAAGCCGGGTCCTTGAGCTTCGGCGGGGAGCTGTTTTTT
few	TRBD1	TRBJ1-4	TRBV5-1	CASSLVQGAFGEKLFF	TGCGCCAGCAGCTTGGTTCAGGGGGCGTTTGGTGAAAAACTGTTTTTT
-	TRBD1	TRBJ1-2	TRBV25-1	CASSGTGVQNDYTF	TGTGCCAGCAGTGGGACAGGGGTTCAAAATGACTACACCTTC
-	-	TRBJ1-5	TRBV6-1	CASSGGRLDQPQHF	TGTGCCAGCAGTGGGGGCCGCCTAGATCAGCCCCAGCATTTT
-	TRBD2	TRBJ2-3	TRBV7-2	CASSIPGRPDTQYF	TGTGCCAGCAGCATTCCCGGGAGGCCAGATACGCAGTATTTT
-	-	TRBJ1-5	TRBV15	CATSRDFPGYSNQPQHF	TGTGCCACCAGCAGAGATTTTCCCGGTTATAGCAATCAGCCCCAGCATTTT
-	TRBD1	TRBJ1-2	TRBV25-1	CASSGGQGYGYTF	TGTGCCAGCAGCGGCGGACAGGGATACGGCTACACCTTC
few	TRBD1	TRBJ2-4	TRBV4-1	CASSQPILRTGLAKNIQYF	TGCGCCAGCAGCCAACCTATACTACGGACAGGGCTAGCCAAAAACATTCAGTACTTC
-	-	TRBJ2-5	TRBV6-5	CASTYGETQYF	TGTGCCAGCACCTACGGGGAGACCCAGTACTTC
few	TRBD2	TRBJ2-5	TRBV5-1	CASSPRTIAGETQYF	TGCGCCAGCAGCCCCCGGACTATAGCGGGAGAGACCCAGTACTTC
-	-	TRBJ2-6	TRBV7-9	CASSFGSGANVLTF	TGTGCCAGCAGCTTCGGTTCTGGGGCCAACGTCCTGACTTTC
many	TRBD1	TRBJ1-2	TRBV27	CASSLRRSQGAIYGYTF	TGTGCCAGCAGTTTACGGCGGAGCCAGGGGGCCATCTATGGCTACACCTTC
-	TRBD2	TRBJ2-7	TRBV7-8	CASSLGSASGGTYEQYF	TGTGCCAGCAGCTTAGGTTCCGCTAGCGGGGGAACCTACGAGCAGTACTTC